This T cell receptor beta chain appears in the sequencing data of a study of cytomegalovirus exposure and HLA in healthy donors. For the study at large: Among about 179 million T cells, an earlier analysis found about 100 million unique TCR beta sequences.

With respect to this clone: Its matching antigen is unknown.

It was with 60 Vbeta and 13 Jbeta primers that the PCR ran. TCRdb's copy holds only in-frame clones and misses some; the assay was immunoSEQ multiplex PCR. This sample's table has 150,000 to 200,000 clones. Trimming cost V 4 bases and J 1 base, with 17 bases left between them. Germline V gene lookup returns CDR1 LNHDA and CDR2 SQIVND (reference sequence). The CDR3 consists of 16 residues. Study-wide results and caveats: According to a later analysis, most TCR beta chains associated with CMV appeared HLA-restricted. Being indistinguishable, some V segments were excluded, TRBV6-2 and TRBV6-3 among them. As a later analysis revealed, the rate of TCR association differed by HLA locus, with DRB1 most and HLA-C fewest.

This TCR derives from a man aged 25-45 years in good health and CMV-seronegative. Sequencing was done on a sample of PBMCs. The V gene is TRBV19, the J gene TRBJ2-7; tentative D call: TRBD1 (5 bases). The CDR3 is CASSTRVGRASYEQYF. The CDR3 coding sequence is TGTGCCAGTAGTACCCGAGTCGGCAGGGCATCCTACGAGCAGTACTTC.